This is a list of T cell receptor beta chains from one sample in a study of blood T cell repertoires in COVID-19. The data were produced by immunoSEQ multiplex PCR, yet TCRdb's version contains in-frame clones alone and is incomplete. This table holds 110,000 to 150,000 clones, approximately 90% found once. The sequenced sample consisted of peripheral blood. These receptors were taken from a man aged 55-75 years with active or convalescent COVID-19. Each CDR3 is given with its conserved first and last residue. Clone size is not always given. Where it is, it says once, few, many or a class for expanded clones.

V gene: TRBV6-2/TRBV6-3; clone size: .; CDR3 protein: CASSLNRGQGTGELFF
V gene: TRBV7-2; clone size: .; CDR3 protein: CASSAQGGNTEAFF
V gene: TRBV18; clone size: .; CDR3 protein: CASSLGLAKNIQYF
V gene: TRBV3-1/TRBV3-2; clone size: .; CDR3 protein: CASSSQTGITYGYTF
V gene: TRBV3-1/TRBV3-2; clone size: .; CDR3 protein: CASSYRISYEQYF
V gene: TRBV12-2; clone size: .; CDR3 protein: CASRVIQDLHESPLHF
V gene: TRBV2; clone size: .; CDR3 protein: CATRELGGQETQYF
V gene: TRBV10-3; clone size: .; CDR3 protein: CAISESERGAPYEQYF
V gene: TRBV2; clone size: .; CDR3 protein: CASKGEMSSPLHF
V gene: TRBV11-2; clone size: once; CDR3 protein: CASSLVRTEAFF
V gene: TRBV4-2; clone size: .; CDR3 protein: CASSQDPRGPTEAFF
V gene: TRBV2; clone size: .; CDR3 protein: CASRGQGEYGYTF
V gene: TRBV10-3; clone size: .; CDR3 protein: CAISLGQDSNQPQHF
V gene: TRBV6-5; clone size: .; CDR3 protein: CASRGTPYSNQPQHF
V gene: TRBV10-3; clone size: .; CDR3 protein: CAISESGGSYTF
V gene: TRBV4-1; clone size: .; CDR3 protein: CASSRVIDSQETQYF
V gene: TRBV2; clone size: .; CDR3 protein: CASSPVASGSGVETQYF
V gene: TRBV28; clone size: .; CDR3 protein: CASSPRGYSNTGELFF
V gene: TRBV19; clone size: .; CDR3 protein: CASSAPGQGYTGELFF
V gene: TRBV2; clone size: once; CDR3 protein: CASRGAQGWTGELFF
V gene: TRBV7-3; clone size: .; CDR3 protein: CASTAGDSSYNEQFF
V gene: TRBV5-1; clone size: .; CDR3 protein: CASSLGVAYEQYF
V gene: TRBV2; clone size: .; CDR3 protein: CASSVGLGGVETQYF
V gene: TRBV5-6; clone size: .; CDR3 protein: CASSFGTSPPGSREQYF
V gene: TRBV6-6; clone size: .; CDR3 protein: CASTPAGQGARGYTF
V gene: TRBV29-1; clone size: .; CDR3 protein: CSERGRRDTQYF
V gene: TRBV30; clone size: .; CDR3 protein: CASHIYGYTF
V gene: TRBV2; clone size: .; CDR3 protein: CASGGTGLGETQYF
V gene: TRBV5-4; clone size: .; CDR3 protein: CASSPSLAGVYEQYF
V gene: TRBV4-3; clone size: .; CDR3 protein: CASSQDKRRTSTDTQYF
V gene: TRBV4-1; clone size: .; CDR3 protein: CASSQRTSGRGNEQFF
V gene: TRBV2; clone size: .; CDR3 protein: CASSDGTFNPPLHF
V gene: TRBV6-5; clone size: .; CDR3 protein: CASSYGAGPYEQYF
V gene: TRBV15; clone size: .; CDR3 protein: CATSMSDRVHNEQFF
V gene: TRBV19; clone size: .; CDR3 protein: CASSEGRVETQYF
V gene: TRBV28; clone size: .; CDR3 protein: CASSFKGAANTEAFF
V gene: TRBV5-1; clone size: .; CDR3 protein: CASSLTGTLPPEQYF
V gene: TRBV18; clone size: .; CDR3 protein: CASSPSAAGMNYGYTF
V gene: TRBV9; clone size: .; CDR3 protein: CASSVGTGVGNTIYF
V gene: TRBV29-1; clone size: .; CDR3 protein: CSVSTTGTALSYEQYF
V gene: TRBV27; clone size: .; CDR3 protein: CASSLSSGGAIDTQYF